This T cell receptor beta chain was recorded in a study of blood T cells in healthy people across ages. The table lists this clonotype with many counts. What it binds is not known. Primed by a sample-barcoded 5' primer and a J-beta primer mix, a second PCR proceeded for about 6 to 11 cycles. Tags on each cDNA molecule came from a template-switch adaptor with 12 random nucleotides. TCRdb passed the 5' RACE reads through MiXCR, listing each CDR3 protein once. The table lists around 1,800,000 distinct CDR3 sequences, approximately 39% of them singletons, with 20% to 25% in the top ten. Study results and limitations: Long-lived and aged donors differed, with more naive CD4+ cells and higher diversity in the long-lived.

The donors, aged roughly 6 to 100, were healthy Caucasians from Russia. This receptor was identified in a human donor in good health. The source material was blood.

The CDR3 region has the DNA TGTGCCAGCAGCTTGGGGACAGGCGTCTATGGCTACACCTTC. As protein: CASSLGTGVYGYTF. The chain has TRBV7-3 and TRBJ1-2, with 8 bases that match TRBD1. With V trimmed by 3 bases and J by 4 bases, 4 bases remained unmatched. Germline CDR1 SGHTA, CDR2 FQGTGA. This CDR3 spans 14 amino acids.